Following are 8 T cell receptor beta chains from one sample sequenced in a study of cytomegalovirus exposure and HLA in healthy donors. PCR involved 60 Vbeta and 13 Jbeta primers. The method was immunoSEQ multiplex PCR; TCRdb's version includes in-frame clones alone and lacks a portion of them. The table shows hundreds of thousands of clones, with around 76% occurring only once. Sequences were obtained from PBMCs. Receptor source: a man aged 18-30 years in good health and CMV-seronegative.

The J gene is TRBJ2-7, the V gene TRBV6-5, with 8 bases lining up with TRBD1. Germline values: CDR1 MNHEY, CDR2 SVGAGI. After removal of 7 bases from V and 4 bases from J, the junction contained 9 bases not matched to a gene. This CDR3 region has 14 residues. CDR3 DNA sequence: TGTGCCAGCACCCCTAGGACAGGGATATACGAGCAGTACTTC. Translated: CASTPRTGIYEQYF.

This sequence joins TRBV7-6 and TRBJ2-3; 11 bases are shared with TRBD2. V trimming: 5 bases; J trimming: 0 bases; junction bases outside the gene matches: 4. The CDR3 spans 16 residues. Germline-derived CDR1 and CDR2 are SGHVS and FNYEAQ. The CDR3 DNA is TGTGCCAGCAGCAACAGACTAGCGGGAAGCACAGATACGCAGTATTTT. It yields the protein CASSNRLAGSTDTQYF.

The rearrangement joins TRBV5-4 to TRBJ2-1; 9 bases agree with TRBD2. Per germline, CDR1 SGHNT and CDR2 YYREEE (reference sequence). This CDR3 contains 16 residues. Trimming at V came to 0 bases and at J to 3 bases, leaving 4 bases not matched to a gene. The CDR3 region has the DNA TGTGCCAGCAGCTTGGGTGGTAGCGGGAGCTACAATGAGCAGTTCTTC. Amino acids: CASSLGGSGSYNEQFF. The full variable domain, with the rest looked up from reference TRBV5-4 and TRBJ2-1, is ETGVTQSPTHLIKTRGQQVTLRCSSQSGHNTVSWYQQALGQGPQFIFQYYREEENGRGNFPPRFSGLQFPNYSSELNVNALELDDSALYLCASSLGGSGSYNEQFFGPGTRLTVL.

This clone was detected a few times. CDR3 coding DNA: TGTGCCCTAACGCGGGGTAGCTTCTCCGGAGAGCAGTACTTC. This codes for CALTRGSFSGEQYF. The chain couples TRBV30 to TRBJ2-7, with D possibly TRBD2 on 6 matching bases. Germline assignment: CDR1 GTSNPN and CDR2 SVGIG (reference sequence). CDR3 length: 14 amino acids. The V and J ends lost 8 bases and 7 bases respectively, with 24 bases between them. Drawing the rest from reference TRBV30 and TRBJ2-7, the complete variable domain is SQTIHQWPATLVQPVGSPLSLECTVEGTSNPNLYWYRQAAGRGLQLLFYSVGIGQISSEVPQNLSASRPQDRQFILSSKKLLLSDSGFYLCALTRGSFSGEQYFGPGTRLTVT.

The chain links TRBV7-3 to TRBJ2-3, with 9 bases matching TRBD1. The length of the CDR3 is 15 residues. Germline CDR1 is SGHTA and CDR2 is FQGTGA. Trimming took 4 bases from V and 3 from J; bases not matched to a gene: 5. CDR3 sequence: CASSSGQGRTDTQYF. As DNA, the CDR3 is TGTGCCAGCAGCTCCGGACAGGGGAGAACAGATACGCAGTATTTT.

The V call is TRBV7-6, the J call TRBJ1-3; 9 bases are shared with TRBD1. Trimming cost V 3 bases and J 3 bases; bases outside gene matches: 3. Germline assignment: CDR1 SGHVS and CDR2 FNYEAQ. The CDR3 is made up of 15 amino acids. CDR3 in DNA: TGTGCCAGCAGCTTCCGGGACAGGGATGGAAACACCATATATTTT. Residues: CASSFRDRDGNTIYF.

This chain's CDR3 is CASSLSVGGETQYF. CDR3 coding DNA: TGTGCCAGCAGTTTATCGGTGGGCGGGGAGACCCAGTACTTC. The chain carries TRBV27 and TRBJ2-5; D possibly corresponds to TRBD2 (5 bases). Deletions cut 0 bases from V and 5 bases from J, with 10 bases between. This CDR3 has 14 amino acids. The germline V gene has CDR1 MNHEY and CDR2 SMNVEV (reference sequence).

The CDR3 loop is CASSVDGGTSNQPQHF. CDR3 nucleotide sequence: TGTGCCAGCAGCGTTGACGGGGGGACTAGCAATCAGCCCCAGCATTTT. The gene calls are TRBV9 and TRBJ1-5; tentatively, D is TRBD1 (5 bases). V lost 2 bases, J lost 0 bases, and 12 bases lay in between. This CDR3 has 16 amino acids. Germline V gene data show CDR1 as SGDLS and CDR2 as YYNGEE. The full variable domain, in which reference TRBV9 and TRBJ1-5 provide the parts outside the CDR3, is DSGVTQTPKHLITATGQRVTLRCSPRSGDLSVYWYQQSLDQGLQFLIQYYNGEERAKGNILERFSAQQFPDLHSELNLSSLELGDSALYFCASSVDGGTSNQPQHFGDGTRLSIL.